The 15 T cell receptor beta chains in this list originate from one sample, sequenced in a study of blood T cell repertoires in COVID-19. Produced via immunoSEQ multiplex PCR; TCRdb's table is partial and in-frame only. Of fewer than 200,000 clones listed, roughly 90% are singletons. Input material: peripheral blood. These receptors came from a man aged 25-45 years with COVID-19, enrolled during active disease.

This chain joins TRBV2 and TRBJ2-7, with D possibly matching TRBD2 (5 bases). V lost 6 bases to trimming and J lost 4 bases, with 7 bases between them. Germline CDR1 reads SNHLY; CDR2 reads FYNNEI. CDR3 length: 11 amino acids. The chain's CDR3 is CASSRLYEQYF. In nucleotides, the CDR3 is TGTGCCAGCAGCCGACTATACGAGCAGTACTTC. Full variable domain (outside the CDR3, taken from reference TRBV2 and TRBJ2-7): EPEVTQTPSHQVTQMGQEVILRCVPISNHLYFYWYRQILGQKVEFLVSFYNNEISEKSEIFDDQFSVERPDGSNFTLKIRSTKLEDSAMYFCASSRLYEQYFGPGTRLTVT.

The genes are TRBV5-1 and TRBJ1-4; D not resolved. Germline loops: CDR1 SGHRS, CDR2 YFSETQ. Trimming left V 0 bases short and J 11 bases short, with 8 bases between. There are 12 residues in the CDR3. CDR3: CASSLDSSKLFF. The CDR3 DNA sequence: TGCGCCAGCAGCTTGGACAGCTCTAAACTGTTTTTT.

The CDR3 DNA is TGTGCCAGCAGACCGGGACAGGGGGCCCATGAGCAGTTCTTC. Its protein product is CASRPGQGAHEQFF. This chain joins TRBV28 and TRBJ2-1, with 12 bases matching TRBD1. Trimming at V came to 6 bases and at J to 8 bases, leaving 5 bases not matched to a gene. The CDR3 is made up of 14 amino acids. CDR1 is MDHEN, CDR2 SYDVKM, per germline.

CDR3 loop: CASSSPGRSGANVLTF. CDR3 sequence (DNA): TGTGCCAGCAGTTCCCCCGGGAGATCTGGGGCCAACGTCCTGACTTTC. This chain uses TRBV6-5 with TRBJ2-6; possible D gene TRBD2, 6 bases. This CDR3 spans 16 amino acids. The ends were cut back, 4 bases at V and 1 base at J, with 11 bases in the middle. Per germline, CDR1 MNHEY and CDR2 SVGAGI.

In its sample, this clone was seen many times. The gene calls are TRBV27 and TRBJ2-7; 9 bases line up with TRBD2. Looked up from germline, CDR1 is MNHEY and CDR2 is SMNVEV (reference sequence). The CDR3 totals 14 residues. Unmatched junction bases numbered 9, after V lost 5 bases and J lost 7 bases. The CDR3 DNA reads as TGTGCCAGCAGTCCATCCTCTAGCGGGGAGGAGCAGTACTTC. It specifies CASSPSSSGEEQYF.

J is TRBJ1-2 and V is TRBV7-2; 11 bases map to TRBD1. V was pared by 1 base and J by 3 bases, with 7 bases of the junction left unmatched. The CDR3 is 17 amino acids. Germline V gives CDR1 SGHTA, CDR2 FQGNSA. CDR3 coding DNA: TGTGCCAGCAGCTTAGGGACAGGGGGCGCGTTGGACTATGGCTACACCTTC. Amino acid sequence: CASSLGTGGALDYGYTF.

This clone came up once. The chain employs TRBV3-1 (or the pseudogene TRBV3-2) and TRBJ2-2; D may be TRBD1 (6 bases). Per the germline V gene, CDR1 is LGHDT and CDR2 is YNNKEL (reference sequence). There are 16 residues in the CDR3. The V and J ends lost 0 bases and 5 bases respectively, with 13 bases between them. CDR3 DNA: TGTGCCAGCAGCCAAGATCAGGGGCAGCATACCGGGGAGCTGTTTTTT. This codes for CASSQDQGQHTGELFF.

This clone was detected only a few times. This rearrangement joins TRBV6-2 or TRBV6-3 to TRBJ1-5; D is undetermined. Between the trimmed V and J ends, which lost 0 bases and 0 bases, there was a span of 3 bases. Germline V lookup: CDR1 MNHEY, CDR2 SVGEGT. CDR3 size: 14 residues. The CDR3: CASSYSNSNQPQHF. CDR3 DNA: TGTGCCAGCAGTTACTCCAATAGCAATCAGCCCCAGCATTTT.

This rearrangement joins TRBV27 to TRBJ1-1; 10 nucleotides agree with TRBD1. The germline V gene encodes CDR1 MNHEY and CDR2 SMNVEV (reference sequence). This CDR3 comprises 16 residues. V shed 5 bases and J 2 bases; nucleotides not matched to a gene: 8. CDR3 protein: CASSRQGATFNTEAFF. Written as DNA, the CDR3 is TGTGCCAGCAGTAGACAGGGGGCCACTTTTAACACTGAAGCTTTCTTT.

The chain carries TRBV5-1 and TRBJ1-5; 8 nucleotides align to TRBD1. V gave up 2 bases and J gave up 9 bases; unmatched junction bases: 10. CDR1 is SGHRS and CDR2 is YFSETQ in the germline V gene. The CDR3 is made up of 15 amino acids. CDR3 bases: TGCGCCAGCAGCTTAGGAAGGACAGGGATGGGGCCCCAGCATTTT. Translation: CASSLGRTGMGPQHF.

The genes are TRBV19 and TRBJ2-7; TRBD2 is a possible D gene (5 bases). This CDR3 is 14 amino acids long. Germline values: CDR1 LNHDA, CDR2 SQIVND (reference sequence). Trimming stripped 2 bases from V and 5 bases from J, with 13 bases between. The DNA for the CDR3 is TGTGCCAGTAGTATAAGAGCGGATCCTAACGAGCAGTACTTC. As protein: CASSIRADPNEQYF.

This chain links TRBV2 with TRBJ1-2; 8 bases fit TRBD1. This CDR3 region has 12 residues. Germline V CDR1 and CDR2: SNHLY, FYNNEI. With V trimmed by 6 bases and J by 6 bases, 3 bases remained unmatched. The CDR3 DNA reads as TGTGCCAGCAGAGCGGGACAGGATGGCTACACCTTC. Amino acids: CASRAGQDGYTF.

This chain joins TRBV7-9 and TRBJ2-3, with 8 bases fitting TRBD2. Trimming at V came to 7 bases and at J to 1 base, leaving 13 bases not matched to a gene. Germline CDR1 is SEHNR and CDR2 is FQNEAQ (reference sequence). The CDR3 totals 17 residues. The CDR3 protein is CASTHSGRVLRTDTQYF. In nucleotides, the CDR3 is TGTGCCAGCACCCATTCCGGGAGGGTCCTTCGCACAGATACGCAGTATTTT.

The chain recombines TRBV29-1 with TRBJ1-2, with a tentative D call TRBD1 (6 bases). The CDR3 contains 11 residues. V lost 5 bases and J lost 2, with 6 bases in between. CDR1 is SQVTM and CDR2 is ANQGSEA in the germline V gene. CDR3 loop: CSVRGNYGYTF. CDR3 nucleotides: TGCAGCGTTAGGGGGAACTATGGCTACACCTTC.

CDR3 residues: CASSPGTGTLTQYF. CDR3 DNA sequence: TGTGCCAGCAGCCCTGGGACAGGGACCTTGACGCAGTATTTT. The V gene is TRBV9, the J gene TRBJ2-3; 9 positions agree with TRBD1. There are 14 residues in the CDR3. Germline V gives CDR1 SGDLS, CDR2 YYNGEE. Unmatched junction bases numbered 9, after V lost 4 bases and J lost 9 bases.